The T cell receptor (beta chain) described here comes from a study of T-cell memory formation after mild COVID-19. About the study: The two donors had largely donor-specific TCR clusters. The study's findings and limits: Chiefly within CM and EM were the contracting CD4+ clones; CD8+ ones were within EMRA. Later expanders leaned CD4+, whereas clones that contracted between day 15 and 85 were balanced CD4/CD8.

This CDR3 spans 15 amino acids. The junction had 6 bases not matched to a gene; V was cut back by 5 bases and J by 0 bases. The germline gives CDR1 LNHNV, CDR2 YYDKDF (reference sequence). Constant-segment primers served in 5'RACE that generated TCR alpha and TCR beta cDNA libraries bearing sample barcodes and UMIs. From the 5' RACE reads, TCRdb called clonotypes with MiXCR, one entry per CDR3 protein. The profile shows about 400,000 distinct CDR3 sequences, roughly 18% of them singletons. This clonotype was counted between two and nine times. The antigen is undetermined. The specimen sequenced was PBMCs or a T cell subset sorted from them (not recorded which). This receptor was taken from a man between 18 and 35 years old who had mild COVID-19 (a few samples of this study predate the infection). Cell type and time point are not known. The chain combines TRBV15 with TRBJ1-1; 7 bases match TRBD1. CDR3 nucleotides: TGTGCCACCAGCGGAGGACAGGCTTTGAACACTGAAGCTTTCTTT. It specifies CATSGGQALNTEAFF.